The 3 T cell receptor beta chains below all came from one sample that was sequenced in a study of shared clonotypes between healthy human individuals. The protocol was immunoSEQ multiplex PCR, while the TCRdb copy is restricted to in-frame clones and leaves out a portion. Counted here are millions of clones, approximately 94% occurring once; the ten biggest clones make up over 0.12%. Sequencing was done on a sample of naive CD4+ T cells sorted from blood. This sample's subset: CD45RA+ positively selected. These receptors were taken from a man between 18 and 35 years old in good health.

This clone has only one observation. The CDR3 reads CASSPGQRDTDTQYF. For the CDR3, the DNA is TGTGCCAGCAGCCCGGGACAGCGGGACACAGATACGCAGTATTTT. The chain couples TRBV11-1 to TRBJ2-3, with D possibly called TRBD1 or TRBD2 (7 bases each). The CDR3 has 15 amino acids. V lost 5 bases to trimming and J lost 2 bases, with 14 bases between them. Germline lookup yields CDR1 SGHAT and CDR2 FQDESV (reference sequence).

Comment on this clone: Other DNA sequences of this sample code for an identical CDR3. The CDR3 coding sequence is TGTGCCAGCAGCTCGGCCCAGGGAAGGAATCAGCCCCAGCATTTT. Translation: CASSSAQGRNQPQHF. The chain recombines TRBV28 with TRBJ1-5, with D possibly being TRBD1 (5 bases). The V gene lost 6 bases and the J gene lost 4 bases, with 16 bases spanning the gap. CDR1 and CDR2 from the germline V gene are MDHEN and SYDVKM. CDR3 size: 15 residues.

Concerning this clone: This same CDR3 is encoded by further DNA sequences in the sample. The rearrangement links TRBV18 to TRBJ2-7, with 7 bases that match TRBD2. This CDR3 spans 14 amino acids. V was clipped by 0 bases and J by 1 base; unmatched bases: 0. Germline V lookup: CDR1 KGHSH, CDR2 LQKENI. The CDR3 sequence is CASSPPGLSYEQYF. The CDR3 region has the DNA TGTGCCAGCTCACCACCGGGACTATCCTACGAGCAGTACTTC.